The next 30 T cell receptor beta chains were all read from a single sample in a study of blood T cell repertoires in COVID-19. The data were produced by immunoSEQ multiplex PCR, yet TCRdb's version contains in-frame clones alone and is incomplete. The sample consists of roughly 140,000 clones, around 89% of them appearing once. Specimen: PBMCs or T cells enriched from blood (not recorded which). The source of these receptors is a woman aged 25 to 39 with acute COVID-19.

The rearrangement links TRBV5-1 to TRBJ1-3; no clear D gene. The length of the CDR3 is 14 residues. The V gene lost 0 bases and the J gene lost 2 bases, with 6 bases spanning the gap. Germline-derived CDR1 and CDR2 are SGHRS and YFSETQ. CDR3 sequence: CASSLGQAGNTIYF. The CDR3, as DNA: TGCGCCAGCAGCTTGGGGCAGGCTGGAAACACCATATATTTT. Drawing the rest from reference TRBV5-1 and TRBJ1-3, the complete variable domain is KAGVTQTPRYLIKTRGQQVTLSCSPISGHRSVSWYQQTPGQGLQFLFEYFSETQRNKGNFPGRFSGRQFSNSRSEMNVSTLELGDSALYLCASSLGQAGNTIYFGEGSWLTVV.

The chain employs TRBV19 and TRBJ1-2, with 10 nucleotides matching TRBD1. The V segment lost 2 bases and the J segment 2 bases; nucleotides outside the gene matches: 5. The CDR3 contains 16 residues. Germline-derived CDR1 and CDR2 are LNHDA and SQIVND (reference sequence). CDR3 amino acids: CASSIRSGQGNYGYTF. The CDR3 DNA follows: TGTGCCAGTAGTATACGGTCGGGACAGGGGAACTATGGCTACACCTTC.

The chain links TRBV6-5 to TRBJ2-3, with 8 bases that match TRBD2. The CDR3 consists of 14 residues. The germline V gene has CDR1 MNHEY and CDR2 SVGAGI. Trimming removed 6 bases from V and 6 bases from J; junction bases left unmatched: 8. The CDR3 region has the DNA TGTGCCAGCAGACGTAGCGGGACTGGTGATACGCAGTATTTT. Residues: CASRRSGTGDTQYF.

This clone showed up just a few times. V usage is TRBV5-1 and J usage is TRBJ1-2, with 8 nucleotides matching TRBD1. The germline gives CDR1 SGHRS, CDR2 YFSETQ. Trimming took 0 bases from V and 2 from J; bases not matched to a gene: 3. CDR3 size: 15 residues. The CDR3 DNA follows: TGCGCCAGCAGCTTGGAGCGACAGGGGAACTATGGCTACACCTTC. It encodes CASSLERQGNYGYTF.

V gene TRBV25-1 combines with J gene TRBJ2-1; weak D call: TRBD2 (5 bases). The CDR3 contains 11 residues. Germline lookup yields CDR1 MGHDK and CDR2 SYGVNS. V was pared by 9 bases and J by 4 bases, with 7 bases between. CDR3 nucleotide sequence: TGTGCCAGTTCGGGATACAATGAGCAGTTCTTC. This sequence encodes CASSGYNEQFF.

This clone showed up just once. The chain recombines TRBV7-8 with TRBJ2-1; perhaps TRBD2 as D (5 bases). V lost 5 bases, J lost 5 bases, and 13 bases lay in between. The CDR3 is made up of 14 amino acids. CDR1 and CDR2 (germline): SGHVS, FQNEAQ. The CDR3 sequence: CASSPRARDNEQFF. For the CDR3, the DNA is TGTGCCAGCAGCCCGCGTGCGAGGGACAATGAGCAGTTCTTC.

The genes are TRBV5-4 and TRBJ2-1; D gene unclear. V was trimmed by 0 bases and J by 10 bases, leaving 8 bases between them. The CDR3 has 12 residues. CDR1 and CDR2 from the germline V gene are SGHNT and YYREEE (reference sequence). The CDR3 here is CASSLDSNEQFF. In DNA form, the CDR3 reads TGTGCCAGCAGCTTGGATAGCAACGAGCAGTTCTTC.

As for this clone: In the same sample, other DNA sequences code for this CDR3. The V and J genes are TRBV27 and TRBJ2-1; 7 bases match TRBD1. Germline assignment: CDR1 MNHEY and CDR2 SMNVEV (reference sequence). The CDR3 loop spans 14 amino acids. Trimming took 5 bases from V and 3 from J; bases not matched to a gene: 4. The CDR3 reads CASSQRDSYNEQFF. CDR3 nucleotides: TGTGCCAGCAGTCAAAGGGACAGCTACAATGAGCAGTTCTTC.

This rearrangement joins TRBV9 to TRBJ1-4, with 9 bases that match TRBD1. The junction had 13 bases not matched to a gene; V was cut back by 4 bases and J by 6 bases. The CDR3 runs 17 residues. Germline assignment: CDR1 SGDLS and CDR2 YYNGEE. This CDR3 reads CASSPRAGTGIYEKLFF. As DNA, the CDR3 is TGTGCCAGCAGCCCAAGAGCCGGGACAGGGATTTATGAAAAACTGTTTTTT. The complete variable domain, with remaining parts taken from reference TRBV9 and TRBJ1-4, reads DSGVTQTPKHLITATGQRVTLRCSPRSGDLSVYWYQQSLDQGLQFLIQYYNGEERAKGNILERFSAQQFPDLHSELNLSSLELGDSALYFCASSPRAGTGIYEKLFFGSGTQLSVL.

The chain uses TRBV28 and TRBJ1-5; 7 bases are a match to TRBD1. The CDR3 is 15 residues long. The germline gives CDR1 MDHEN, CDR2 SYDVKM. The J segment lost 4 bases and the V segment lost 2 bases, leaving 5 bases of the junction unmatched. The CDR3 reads CASSLRQGANQPQHF. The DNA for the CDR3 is TGTGCCAGCAGTTTACGACAGGGAGCAAATCAGCCCCAGCATTTT.

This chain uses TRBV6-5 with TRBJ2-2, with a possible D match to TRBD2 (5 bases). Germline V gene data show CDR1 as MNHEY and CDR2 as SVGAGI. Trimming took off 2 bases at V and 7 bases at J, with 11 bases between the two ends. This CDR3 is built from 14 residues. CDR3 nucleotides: TGTGCCAGCAGTTACGACGCTGGGAGCGGGGAGCTGTTTTTT. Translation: CASSYDAGSGELFF.

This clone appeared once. The CDR3 bases are TGTGCCAGCAGCGGAAGCCTAGCGGCCTACAATGAGCAGTTCTTC. It encodes CASSGSLAAYNEQFF. The rearrangement joins TRBV2 to TRBJ2-1, with 7 bases lining up with TRBD2. The CDR3 has 15 amino acids. With 6 bases clipped from V and 2 bases from J, the junction kept 7 bases outside the gene matches. Germline V gene data show CDR1 as SNHLY and CDR2 as FYNNEI.

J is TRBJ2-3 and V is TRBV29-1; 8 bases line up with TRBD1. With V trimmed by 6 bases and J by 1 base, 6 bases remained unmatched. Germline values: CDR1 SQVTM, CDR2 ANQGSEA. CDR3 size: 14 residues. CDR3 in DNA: TGCAGCGTGGGACCGGGACAGGGCACAGATACGCAGTATTTT. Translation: CSVGPGQGTDTQYF.

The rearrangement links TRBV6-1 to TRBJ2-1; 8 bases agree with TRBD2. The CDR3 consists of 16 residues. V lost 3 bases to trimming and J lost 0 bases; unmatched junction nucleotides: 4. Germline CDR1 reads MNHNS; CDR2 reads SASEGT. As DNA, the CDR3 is TGTGCCAGCAGTGACAGCGGGAGAATCTCCTACAATGAGCAGTTCTTC. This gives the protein CASSDSGRISYNEQFF.

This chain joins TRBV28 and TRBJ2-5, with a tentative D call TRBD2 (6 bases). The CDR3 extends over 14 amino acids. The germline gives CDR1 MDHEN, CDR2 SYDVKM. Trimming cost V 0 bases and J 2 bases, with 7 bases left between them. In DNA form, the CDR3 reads TGTGCCAGCAGTTTATGGGGGGGTCAAGAGACCCAGTACTTC. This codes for CASSLWGGQETQYF.

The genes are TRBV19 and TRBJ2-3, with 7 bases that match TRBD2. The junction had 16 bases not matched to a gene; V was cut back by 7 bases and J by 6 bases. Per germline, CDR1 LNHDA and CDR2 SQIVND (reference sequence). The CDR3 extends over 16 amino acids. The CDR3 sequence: CASIPRAQSGVDTQYF. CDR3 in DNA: TGTGCCAGTATCCCTAGGGCCCAGAGCGGGGTGGATACGCAGTATTTT. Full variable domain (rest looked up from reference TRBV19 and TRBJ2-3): DGGITQSPKYLFRKEGQNVTLSCEQNLNHDAMYWYRQDPGQGLRLIYYSQIVNDFQKGDIAEGYSVSREKKESFPLTVTSAQKNPTAFYLCASIPRAQSGVDTQYFGPGTRLTVL.

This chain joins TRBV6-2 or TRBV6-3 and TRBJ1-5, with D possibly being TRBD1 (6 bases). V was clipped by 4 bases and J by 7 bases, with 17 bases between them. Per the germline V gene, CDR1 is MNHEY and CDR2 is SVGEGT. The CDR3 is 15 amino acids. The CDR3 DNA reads TGTGCCAGCAGTTCCGATGGACAGTCGAGCCAGCCCCAGCATTTT. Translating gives CASSSDGQSSQPQHF.

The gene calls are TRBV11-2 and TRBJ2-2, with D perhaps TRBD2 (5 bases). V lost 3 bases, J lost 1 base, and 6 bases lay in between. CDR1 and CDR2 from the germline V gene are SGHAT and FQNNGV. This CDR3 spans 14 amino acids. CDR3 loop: CASSFGVNTGELFF. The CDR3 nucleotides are TGTGCCAGCAGCTTCGGGGTGAACACCGGGGAGCTGTTTTTT.

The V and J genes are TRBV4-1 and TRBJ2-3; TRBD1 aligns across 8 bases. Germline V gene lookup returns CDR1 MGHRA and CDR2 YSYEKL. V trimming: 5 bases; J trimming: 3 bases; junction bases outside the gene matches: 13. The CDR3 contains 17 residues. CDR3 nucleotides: TGCGCCAGCAGCTTACGACCGGGACAGGCGTTTACAGATACGCAGTATTTT. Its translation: CASSLRPGQAFTDTQYF.

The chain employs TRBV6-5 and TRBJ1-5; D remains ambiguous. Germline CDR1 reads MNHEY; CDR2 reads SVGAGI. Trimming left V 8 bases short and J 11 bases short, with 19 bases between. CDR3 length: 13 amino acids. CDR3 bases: TGTGCCAGCGGGAGAGACACCAAAATGGCCCAGCATTTT. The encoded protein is CASGRDTKMAQHF.

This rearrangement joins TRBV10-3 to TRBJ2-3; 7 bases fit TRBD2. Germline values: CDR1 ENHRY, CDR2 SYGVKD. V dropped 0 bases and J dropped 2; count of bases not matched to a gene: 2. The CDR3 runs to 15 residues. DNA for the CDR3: TGTGCCATCAGTGAGTCAGAGCGGGACACAGATACGCAGTATTTT. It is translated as CAISESERDTDTQYF.

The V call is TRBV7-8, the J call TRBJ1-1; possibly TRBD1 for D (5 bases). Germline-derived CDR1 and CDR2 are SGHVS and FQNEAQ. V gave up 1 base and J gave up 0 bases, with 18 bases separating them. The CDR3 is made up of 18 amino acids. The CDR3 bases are TGTGCCAGCAGCTTAGAAAGGTCAGGGAACGATATGAACACTGAAGCTTTCTTT. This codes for CASSLERSGNDMNTEAFF.

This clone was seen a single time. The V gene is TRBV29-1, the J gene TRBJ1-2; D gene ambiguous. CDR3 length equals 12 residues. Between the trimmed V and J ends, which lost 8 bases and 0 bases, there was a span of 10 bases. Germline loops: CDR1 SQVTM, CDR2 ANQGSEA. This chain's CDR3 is CSSRSANYGYTF. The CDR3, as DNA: TGCAGCTCCCGATCAGCTAACTATGGCTACACCTTC.

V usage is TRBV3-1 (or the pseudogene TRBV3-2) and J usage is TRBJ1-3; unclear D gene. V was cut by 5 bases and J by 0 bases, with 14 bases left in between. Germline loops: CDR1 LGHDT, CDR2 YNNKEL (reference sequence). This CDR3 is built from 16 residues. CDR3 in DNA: TGTGCCAGCAGCTCTTGGACCGGGGACTCTGGAAACACCATATATTTT. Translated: CASSSWTGDSGNTIYF.

The CDR3 spells CASSQDALAATDTQYF. As DNA, the CDR3 is TGCGCCAGCAGCCAAGACGCTCTAGCGGCCACAGATACGCAGTATTTT. This chain uses TRBV4-3 with TRBJ2-3; TRBD2 agrees at 7 bases. J gave up 2 bases and V 0 bases, and 5 bases lay outside the gene matches. The germline CDR1 and CDR2 sequences are LGHNA and YSLEER. The CDR3 covers 16 residues.

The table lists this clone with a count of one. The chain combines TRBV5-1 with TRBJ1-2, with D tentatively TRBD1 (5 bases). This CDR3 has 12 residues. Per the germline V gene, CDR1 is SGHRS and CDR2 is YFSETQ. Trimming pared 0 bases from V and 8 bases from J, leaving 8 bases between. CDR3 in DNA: TGCGCCAGCAGCTTGGACAAGGGGGGCTACACCTTC. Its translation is CASSLDKGGYTF.

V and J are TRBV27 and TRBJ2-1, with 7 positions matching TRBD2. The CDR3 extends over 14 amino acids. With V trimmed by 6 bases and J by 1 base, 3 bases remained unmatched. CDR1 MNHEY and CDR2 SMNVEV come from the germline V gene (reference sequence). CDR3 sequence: CASSRGVSYNEQFF. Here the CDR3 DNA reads TGTGCCAGCAGCCGGGGGGTTTCCTACAATGAGCAGTTCTTC.

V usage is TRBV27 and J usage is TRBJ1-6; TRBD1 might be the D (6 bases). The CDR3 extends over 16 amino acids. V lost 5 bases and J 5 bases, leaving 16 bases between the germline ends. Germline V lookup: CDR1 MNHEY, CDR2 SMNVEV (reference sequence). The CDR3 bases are TGTGCCAGCAGTGCCAAACAGGGAGTAAATAATTCACCCCTCCACTTT. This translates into CASSAKQGVNNSPLHF.

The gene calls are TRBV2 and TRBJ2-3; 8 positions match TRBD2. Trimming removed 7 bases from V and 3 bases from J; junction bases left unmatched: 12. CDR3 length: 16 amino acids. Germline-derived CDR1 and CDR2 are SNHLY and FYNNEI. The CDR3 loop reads CASISGGGRRTDTQYF. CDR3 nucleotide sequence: TGTGCCAGCATTTCCGGGGGCGGGAGGCGGACAGATACGCAGTATTTT.

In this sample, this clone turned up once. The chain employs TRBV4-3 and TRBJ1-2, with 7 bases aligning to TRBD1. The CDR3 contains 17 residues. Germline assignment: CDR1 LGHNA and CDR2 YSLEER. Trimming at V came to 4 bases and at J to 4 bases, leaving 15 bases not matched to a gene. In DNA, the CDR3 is TGCGCCAGCAGCCTCGGGACAGTCGGCTACGCGAGCTATGGCTACACCTTC. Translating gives CASSLGTVGYASYGYTF.